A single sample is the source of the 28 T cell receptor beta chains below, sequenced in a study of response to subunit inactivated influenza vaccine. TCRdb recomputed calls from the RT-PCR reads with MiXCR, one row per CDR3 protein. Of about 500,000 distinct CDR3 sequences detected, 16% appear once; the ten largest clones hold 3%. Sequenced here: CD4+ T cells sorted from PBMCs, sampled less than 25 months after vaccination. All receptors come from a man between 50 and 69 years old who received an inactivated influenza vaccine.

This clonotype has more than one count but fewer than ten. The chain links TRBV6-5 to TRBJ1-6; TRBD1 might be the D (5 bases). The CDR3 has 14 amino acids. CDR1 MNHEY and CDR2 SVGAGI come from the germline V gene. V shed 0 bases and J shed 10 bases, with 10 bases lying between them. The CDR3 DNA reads TGTGCCAGCAGTTACTCACCAGGGTCCTCACCCCTCCACTTT. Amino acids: CASSYSPGSSPLHF.

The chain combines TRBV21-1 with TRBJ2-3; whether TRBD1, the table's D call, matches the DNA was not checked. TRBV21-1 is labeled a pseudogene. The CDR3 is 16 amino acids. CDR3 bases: TGTGCCAGCAGCAACCGGACAGGGGGGAGCACAGATACGCAGTATTTT. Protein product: CASSNRTGGSTDTQYF.

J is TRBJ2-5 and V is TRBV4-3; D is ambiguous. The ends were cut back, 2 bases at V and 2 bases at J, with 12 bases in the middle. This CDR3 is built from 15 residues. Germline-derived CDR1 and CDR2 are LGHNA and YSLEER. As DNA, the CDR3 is TGCGCCAGCAGCCAATTCCCCGGTCCTCAAGAGACCCAGTACTTC. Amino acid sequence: CASSQFPGPQETQYF.

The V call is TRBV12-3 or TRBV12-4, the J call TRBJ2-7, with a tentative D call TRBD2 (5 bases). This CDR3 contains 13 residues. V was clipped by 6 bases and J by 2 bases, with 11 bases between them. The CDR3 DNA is TGTGCCAGCAGCCGGGGAGCAACCTACGAGCAGTACTTC. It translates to CASSRGATYEQYF.

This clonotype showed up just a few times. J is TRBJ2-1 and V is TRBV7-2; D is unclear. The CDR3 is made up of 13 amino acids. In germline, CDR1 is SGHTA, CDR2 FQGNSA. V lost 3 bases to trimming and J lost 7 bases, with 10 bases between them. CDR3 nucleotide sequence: TGTGCCAGCAGCTTTAACAGATTGAATGAGCAGTTCTTC. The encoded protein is CASSFNRLNEQFF. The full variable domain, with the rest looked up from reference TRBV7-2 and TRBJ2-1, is GAGVSQSPSNKVTEKGKDVELRCDPISGHTALYWYRQSLGQGLEFLIYFQGNSAPDKSGLPSDRFSAERTGGSVSTLTIQRTQQEDSAVYLCASSFNRLNEQFFGPGTRLTVL.

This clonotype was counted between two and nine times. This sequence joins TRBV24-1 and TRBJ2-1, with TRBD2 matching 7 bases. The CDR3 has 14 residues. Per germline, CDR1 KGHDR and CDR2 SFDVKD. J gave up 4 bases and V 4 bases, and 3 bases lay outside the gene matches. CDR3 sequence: CATSDSGMYNEQFF. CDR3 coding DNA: TGTGCCACCAGTGACAGCGGGATGTACAATGAGCAGTTCTTC.

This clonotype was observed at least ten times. CDR3 in amino acids: CATSTANTGELFF. DNA of the CDR3: TGTGCCACTTCTACAGCAAACACCGGGGAGCTGTTTTTT. J is TRBJ2-2 and V is TRBV24-1; unclear D gene. CDR3 length: 13 amino acids. Trimming shortened V by 10 bases and J by 2 bases, and 10 bases separated the two germline ends. Germline CDR1 KGHDR, CDR2 SFDVKD.

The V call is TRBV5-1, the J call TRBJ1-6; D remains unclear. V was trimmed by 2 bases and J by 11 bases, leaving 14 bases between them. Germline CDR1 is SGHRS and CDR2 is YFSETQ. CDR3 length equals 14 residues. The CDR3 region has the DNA TGCGCCAGCAGCTTACAAATCGACGTGACACCCCTCCACTTT. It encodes CASSLQIDVTPLHF. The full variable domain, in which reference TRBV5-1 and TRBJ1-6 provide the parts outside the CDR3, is KAGVTQTPRYLIKTRGQQVTLSCSPISGHRSVSWYQQTPGQGLQFLFEYFSETQRNKGNFPGRFSGRQFSNSRSEMNVSTLELGDSALYLCASSLQIDVTPLHFGNGTRLTVT.

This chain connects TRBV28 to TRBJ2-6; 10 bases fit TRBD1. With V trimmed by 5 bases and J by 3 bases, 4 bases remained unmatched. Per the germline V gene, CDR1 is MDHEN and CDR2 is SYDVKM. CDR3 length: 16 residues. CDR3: CASSRQGAIGANVLTF. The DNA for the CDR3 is TGTGCCAGCAGTAGACAGGGGGCCATTGGGGCCAACGTCCTGACTTTC.

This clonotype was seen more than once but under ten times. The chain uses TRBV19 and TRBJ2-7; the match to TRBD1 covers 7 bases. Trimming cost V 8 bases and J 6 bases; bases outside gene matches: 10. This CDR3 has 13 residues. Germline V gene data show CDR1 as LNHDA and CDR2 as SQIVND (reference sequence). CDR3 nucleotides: TGTGCCAGTGCCTCACAGGGGAATGTCGAGCAGTACTTC. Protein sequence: CASASQGNVEQYF.

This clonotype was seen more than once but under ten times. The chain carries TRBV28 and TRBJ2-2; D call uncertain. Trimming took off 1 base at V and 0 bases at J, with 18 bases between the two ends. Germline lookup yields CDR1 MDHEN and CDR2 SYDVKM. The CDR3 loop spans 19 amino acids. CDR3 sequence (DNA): TGTGCCAGCAGTTTATCTCTCCCCTTGGGCAGAACGAACACCGGGGAGCTGTTTTTT. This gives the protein CASSLSLPLGRTNTGELFF. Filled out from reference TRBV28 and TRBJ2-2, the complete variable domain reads DVKVTQSSRYLVKRTGEKVFLECVQDMDHENMFWYRQDPGLGLRLIYFSYDVKMKEKGDIPEGYSVSREKKERFSLILESASTNQTSMYLCASSLSLPLGRTNTGELFFGEGSRLTVL.

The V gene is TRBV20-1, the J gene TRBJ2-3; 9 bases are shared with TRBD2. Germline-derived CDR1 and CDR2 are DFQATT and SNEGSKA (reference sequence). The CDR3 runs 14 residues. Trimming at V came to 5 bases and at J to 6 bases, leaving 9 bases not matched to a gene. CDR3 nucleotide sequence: TGCAGTGCTGAAACCGGGACTAGCATGGATACGCAGTATTTT. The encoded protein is CSAETGTSMDTQYF.

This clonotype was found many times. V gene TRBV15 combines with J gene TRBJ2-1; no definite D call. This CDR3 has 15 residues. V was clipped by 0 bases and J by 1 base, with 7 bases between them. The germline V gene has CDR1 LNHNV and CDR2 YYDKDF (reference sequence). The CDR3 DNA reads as TGTGCCACCAGCAGAGATAAGGGATCCTACAATGAGCAGTTCTTC. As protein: CATSRDKGSYNEQFF.

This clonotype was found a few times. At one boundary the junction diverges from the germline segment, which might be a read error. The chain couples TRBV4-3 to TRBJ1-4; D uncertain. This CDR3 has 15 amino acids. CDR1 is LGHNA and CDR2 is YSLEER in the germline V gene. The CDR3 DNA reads TGCGCCAGCAGCCAAGATTGGCAGACTAACGAAAAACTGTTTTTT. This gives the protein CASSQDWQTNEKLFF.

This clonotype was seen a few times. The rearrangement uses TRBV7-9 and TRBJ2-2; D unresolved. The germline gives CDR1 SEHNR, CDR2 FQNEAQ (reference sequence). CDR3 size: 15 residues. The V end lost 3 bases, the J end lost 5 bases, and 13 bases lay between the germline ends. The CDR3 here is CASSFGPVKTGELFF. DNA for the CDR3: TGTGCCAGCAGCTTCGGGCCGGTTAAGACCGGGGAGCTGTTTTTT.

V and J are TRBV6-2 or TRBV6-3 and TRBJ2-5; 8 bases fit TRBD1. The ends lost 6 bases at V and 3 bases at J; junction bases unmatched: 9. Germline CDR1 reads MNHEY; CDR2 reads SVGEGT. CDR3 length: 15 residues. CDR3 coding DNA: TGTGCCAGCAGCCGGACAGGGATGGGCAAAGAGACCCAGTACTTC. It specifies CASSRTGMGKETQYF.

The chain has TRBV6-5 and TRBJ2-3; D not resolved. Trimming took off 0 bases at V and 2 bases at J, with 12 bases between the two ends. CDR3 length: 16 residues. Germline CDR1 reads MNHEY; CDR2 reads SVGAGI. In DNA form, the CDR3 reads TGTGCCAGCAGTTACTCTTGGGCCCTCAACACAGATACGCAGTATTTT. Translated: CASSYSWALNTDTQYF.

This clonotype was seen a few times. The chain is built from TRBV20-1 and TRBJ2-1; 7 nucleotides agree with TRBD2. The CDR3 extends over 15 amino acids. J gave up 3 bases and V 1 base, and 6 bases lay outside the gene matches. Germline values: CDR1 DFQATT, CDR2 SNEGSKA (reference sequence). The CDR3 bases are TGCAGTGCTAGAGTACTGGCTAGCGGCTACAATGAGCAGTTCTTC. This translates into CSARVLASGYNEQFF.

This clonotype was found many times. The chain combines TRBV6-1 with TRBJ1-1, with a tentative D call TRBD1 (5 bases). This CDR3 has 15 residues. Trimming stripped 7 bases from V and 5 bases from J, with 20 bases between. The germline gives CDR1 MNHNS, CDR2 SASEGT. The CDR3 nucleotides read TGTGCCAGCACCGCGCGGCCCATGACAGAGACTGAAGCTTTCTTT. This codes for CASTARPMTETEAFF.

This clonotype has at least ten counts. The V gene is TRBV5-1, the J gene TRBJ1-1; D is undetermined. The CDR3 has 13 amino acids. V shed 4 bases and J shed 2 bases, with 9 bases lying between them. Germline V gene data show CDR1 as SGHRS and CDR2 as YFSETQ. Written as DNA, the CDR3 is TGCGCCAGCAGCGACCAGAGCAACACTGAAGCTTTCTTT. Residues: CASSDQSNTEAFF.

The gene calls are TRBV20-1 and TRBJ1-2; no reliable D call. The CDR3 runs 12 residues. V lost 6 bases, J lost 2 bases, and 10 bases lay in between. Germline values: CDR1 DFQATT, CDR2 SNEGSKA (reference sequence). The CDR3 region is CSAPTPNYGYTF. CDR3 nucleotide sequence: TGCAGTGCCCCGACACCGAACTATGGCTACACCTTC.

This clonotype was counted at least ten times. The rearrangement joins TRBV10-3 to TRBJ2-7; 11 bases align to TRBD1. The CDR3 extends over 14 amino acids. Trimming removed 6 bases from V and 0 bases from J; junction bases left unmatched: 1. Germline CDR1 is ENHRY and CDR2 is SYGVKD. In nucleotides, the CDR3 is TGTGCCATCAGGGGACAGGGGGTCTCCTACGAGCAGTACTTC. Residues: CAIRGQGVSYEQYF.

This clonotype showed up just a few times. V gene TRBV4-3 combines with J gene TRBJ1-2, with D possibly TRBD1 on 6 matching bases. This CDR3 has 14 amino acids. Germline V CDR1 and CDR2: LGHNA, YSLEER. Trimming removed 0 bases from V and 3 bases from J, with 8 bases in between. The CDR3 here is CASSQDAGDYGYTF. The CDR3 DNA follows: TGCGCCAGCAGCCAAGATGCAGGGGACTATGGCTACACCTTC.

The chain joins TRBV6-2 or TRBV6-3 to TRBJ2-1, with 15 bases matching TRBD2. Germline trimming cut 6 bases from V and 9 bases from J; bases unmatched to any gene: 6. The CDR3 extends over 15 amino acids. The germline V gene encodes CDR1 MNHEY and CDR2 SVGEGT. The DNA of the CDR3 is TGTGCCAGCAGCCCCGGGACTAGCGGGGGGACTGAGCAGTTCTTC. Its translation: CASSPGTSGGTEQFF.

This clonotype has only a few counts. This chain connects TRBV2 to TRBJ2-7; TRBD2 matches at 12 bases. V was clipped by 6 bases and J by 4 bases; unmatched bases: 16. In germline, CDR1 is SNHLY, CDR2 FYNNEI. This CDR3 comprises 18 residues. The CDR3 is CASSPGTSGFASPYEQYF. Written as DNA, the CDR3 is TGTGCCAGCAGCCCCGGGACTAGCGGGTTCGCGAGCCCGTACGAGCAGTACTTC.

The CDR3 DNA reads TGTGCCAGCAGCCCAGGGGGCATGAACACCGGGGAGCTGTTTTTT. Its translation: CASSPGGMNTGELFF. The V call is TRBV7-9, the J call TRBJ2-2, with 8 bases aligning to TRBD1. The ends lost 5 bases at V and 1 base at J; junction bases unmatched: 3. The germline CDR1 and CDR2 sequences are SEHNR and FQNEAQ (reference sequence). The CDR3 extends over 15 amino acids.

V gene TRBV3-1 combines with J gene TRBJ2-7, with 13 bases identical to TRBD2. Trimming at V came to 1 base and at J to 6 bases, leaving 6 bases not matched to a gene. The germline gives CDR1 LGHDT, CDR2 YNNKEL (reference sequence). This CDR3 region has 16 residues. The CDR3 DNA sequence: TGTGCCAGCAGCCAAGGGGCGGGACTAGCGGGACGCGAGCAGTACTTC. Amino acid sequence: CASSQGAGLAGREQYF.

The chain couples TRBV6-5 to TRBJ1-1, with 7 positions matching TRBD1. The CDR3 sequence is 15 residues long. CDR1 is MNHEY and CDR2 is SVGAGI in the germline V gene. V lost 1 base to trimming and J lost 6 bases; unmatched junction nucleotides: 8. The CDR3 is CASSYFPGGASEAFF. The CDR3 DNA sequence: TGTGCCAGCAGTTACTTTCCAGGGGGAGCTTCTGAAGCTTTCTTT.